These 9 T cell receptor beta chains came from one sample sequenced in a study of shared T cell receptors in the human thymus. Only in-frame clones appear in the TCRdb table, and some are missing; sequencing was by immunoSEQ multiplex PCR. Of hundreds of thousands of clones in the sample, 70% to 90% were seen once. These data were likewise used in another study, on human thymus T cells.

Sequencing used thymocytes. These receptors all stem from a boy in the first two years of life with a congenital heart defect.

V usage is TRBV28 and J usage is TRBJ2-1; D perhaps matches TRBD2 (9 bases). V was clipped by 8 bases and J by 1 base, with 30 bases between them. This CDR3 is built from 20 residues. The germline gives CDR1 MDHEN, CDR2 SYDVKM. CDR3 loop: CASGTGKTIAGDQSYNEQFF. The CDR3 DNA reads TGTGCCAGCGGGACAGGAAAGACTATAGCGGGAGACCAATCCTACAATGAGCAGTTCTTC.

V is TRBV19 and J is TRBJ1-1; TRBD1 might be the D (5 bases). The CDR3 has 13 amino acids. Trimming pared 5 bases from V and 5 bases from J, leaving 12 bases between. Per the germline V gene, CDR1 is LNHDA and CDR2 is SQIVND (reference sequence). This CDR3 reads CASSWLGGTEAFF. The CDR3 DNA is TGTGCCAGTAGTTGGTTGGGGGGAACTGAAGCTTTCTTT.

CDR3 amino acids: CAASAGPPYYGYTF. CDR3 DNA sequence: TGTGCCGCCTCCGCGGGTCCACCCTACTATGGCTACACCTTC. This chain uses TRBV10-3 with TRBJ1-2; D unresolved. CDR1 and CDR2 (germline): ENHRY, SYGVKD. The CDR3 runs to 14 residues. Trimming removed 11 bases from V and 3 bases from J, with 19 bases in between.

V usage is TRBV30 and J usage is TRBJ1-2; D gene unclear. Germline V gene data show CDR1 as GTSNPN and CDR2 as SVGIG (reference sequence). This CDR3 has 14 amino acids. Trimming pared 0 bases from V and 4 bases from J, leaving 12 bases between. CDR3 sequence reads: CAWSVGSVAYGYTF. CDR3 nucleotides: TGTGCCTGGAGTGTAGGATCGGTAGCCTATGGCTACACCTTC.

This clone came up once. The rearrangement joins TRBV28 to TRBJ2-3, with 10 bases identical to TRBD2. V lost 6 bases and J lost 0; bases outside the gene matches: 12. CDR1 is MDHEN, CDR2 SYDVKM, per germline. The CDR3 has 18 amino acids. CDR3 in amino acids: CASRGGLAETTSTDTQYF. The CDR3 nucleotides read TGTGCCAGCAGAGGTGGACTAGCGGAAACAACTAGCACAGATACGCAGTATTTT.

The V and J genes are TRBV15 and TRBJ2-2; a weak D match, TRBD1 (6 bases). V dropped 6 bases and J dropped 4 bases, with 18 bases sitting between them. CDR1 and CDR2 from the germline V gene are LNHNV and YYDKDF (reference sequence). The CDR3 totals 16 residues. The CDR3 nucleotides are TGTGCCACCAGGTTTCCCAACCAGGGGTTCACCGGGGAGCTGTTTTTT. Protein sequence: CATRFPNQGFTGELFF.

For this clone: Other nucleotide sequences from this sample produce the same CDR3. J is TRBJ2-3 and V is TRBV28; D is unresolved. The CDR3 extends over 12 amino acids. The germline V gene encodes CDR1 MDHEN and CDR2 SYDVKM. V was shortened by 2 bases and J by 6 bases, with 6 bases between the two germline ends. The CDR3 spells CASSLGPDTQYF. CDR3 nucleotide sequence: TGTGCCAGCAGTTTAGGGCCGGATACGCAGTATTTT.

This chain links TRBV27 with TRBJ1-1; 7 bases align to TRBD1. The CDR3 length is 19 residues. J was trimmed by 5 bases and V by 3 bases; bases with no gene match: 21. Germline values: CDR1 MNHEY, CDR2 SMNVEV (reference sequence). The CDR3 DNA reads as TGTGCCAGCAGTTTCCGCACCGATGGGACAGCACCCCACGAGACTGAAGCTTTCTTT. Protein product: CASSFRTDGTAPHETEAFF.

The chain links TRBV5-8 to TRBJ1-2, with TRBD1 matching over 7 bases. Germline CDR1 SGHTS, CDR2 YDEGEE. V gave up 4 bases and J gave up 5 bases; unmatched junction bases: 11. The CDR3 has 15 amino acids. The CDR3 reads CASSHQTGRKYGYTF. CDR3 coding DNA: TGTGCCAGCAGCCACCAGACAGGGAGAAAGTATGGCTACACCTTC.